This paragraph reports one T cell receptor beta chain. There is no known antigen for this receptor. No quality values exist for individual bases; no much larger clone is one base distant. The source of the sample is a study of shared clonotypes between healthy human individuals (TCRdb year 2020). For the wider study: The cohort comprised a couple of women and a few men aged 18 to 49 years. Libraries were prepared and TCR repertoires were sequenced by different laboratories using diverse techniques, in order to increase sequencing depth and limit assay-specific biases. Each donor's leukapheresis produced roughly between roughly 0.85 and 10 billion PBMCs. Blood TCR repertoires of about 5 healthy adults were deeply sequenced to estimate repertoire size and the extent of clonotype sharing between individuals. For each donor, three plates each were used for CD4 naive and CD4 memory, two plates were used for CD8 naive, and one plate was used for CD8 memory.

Study-level results and caveats: Rarefaction of sorted-subset datasets indicated incomplete sequencing despite the large sequencing depth. Naive subsets generally had larger estimated clonotype richness than memory subsets did. The small number of donors limited the genetic and exposure-history diversity represented. Clonotypes shared by all four sorted-subset donors showed higher generation probabilities than non-shared clonotypes. Pairwise subsampling led to the expectation that sequencing depth would affect the degree of clonotype sharing among donors. Sampling was restricted to blood, and TCR repertoires in tissue are likely to differ from TCR repertoires in blood. Sharing across several donors was observed for approximately 5% of naive CD4, about 3.2% of naive CD8, roughly 2.4% of memory CD4, and roughly 0.4% of memory CD8 clonotypes.

Using the deep immunoSEQ assay, TCR CDR3 regions were amplified from genomic DNA by multiplex PCR. Extracted genomic DNA from each cell subset was spread evenly across all wells of several immunoSEQ 96-well plates, with each plate serving as a replicate. For sorted subsets, each replicate PCR was loaded with roughly 200 ng genomic DNA, equivalent to roughly 30,000 T cell genomes. Purified libraries were quantified with a Qubit 3.0 fluorometer, sized on a Bioanalyzer 2100, and re-quantified with the KAPA Library Quantification kit. Each immunoSEQ 96-well plate was sequenced on its own single-read 150-cycle Illumina NextSeq 550 flow cell. For the original study's pipeline: Because the immunoSEQ output held only junctional sequences and lacked quality scores, the filtering could not match the filtering applied to full-length reads. Sequences were annotated with PyIR, a Python wrapper for IgBLAST v1.9, using IMGT germline references to assign V/J genes and CDR3. Any read was removed if the V/J assignment was weak (E-value above 1e-6), the CDR3 was missing, or the read contained stop codons, out-of-frame junctions, or ambiguous translated residues. V3J clonotypes were defined as sequences sharing an identical inferred V gene, J gene, and CDR3 amino acid sequence. Percentage overlap between repertoires was computed as shared unique clonotypes divided by the size of the smaller repertoire. Richness of each repertoire was evaluated using RTK rarefaction, the Chao1 estimator, and Recon v2.1 estimates of unobserved clonotypes. Generation probabilities for all TCRbeta clonotypes obtained by the gDNA method from a few donors were computed using OLGA. TCRdb provides this immuneACCESS table in a form limited to in-frame rearrangements. Some clones are lacking; in checked studies, under half of them reflect an unresolved V gene, and why the rest are absent is not known. The V and J calls and clone size are taken from that table; D and trimming were inferred from the DNA. The sample includes hundreds of thousands of clones, with about 74% observed a single time. The leading ten clones occupy 1.5% to 2% of the sample.

Healthy HIV-negative adults with no recently reported acute infections or vaccinations were included as donors. Every donor was a Caucasian adult living in Nashville, Tennessee, USA. Magnetic negative selection was used to enrich CD4+ T cells, after which naive cells were positively selected on CD45RA and the negative fraction became the memory subset. Blood was obtained by leukapheresis, after which PBMCs were separated by Ficoll-Histopaque density gradient centrifugation and cryopreserved in liquid nitrogen vapor phase. Analytical flow cytometry was used to check the purity and quantity of each magnetically sorted T cell population. From each sorted fraction, genomic DNA was isolated and quantified by UV absorbance on a Nanodrop 2000c. V loses 0 bases at its end and J loses 7 bases; junction bases beyond the gene matches: 7. From the cysteine up to the phenylalanine, the CDR3 has a length of 16 residues. The DNA shown is the 48-base CDR3, in frame from base 1. The germline V gene gives CDR1 as SGHRS and CDR2 as YFSETQ.

Sequenced sample: memory CD4+ T cells sorted from blood. The intended sense of this specimen's cell subset or site label: CD45RA-negative fraction. This sequence uses TRBV5-1 and TRBJ2-2, and TRBD2 matches 9 of the central bases. The receptor was derived from a woman aged 25 to 39 in good health. This receptor carries the CDR3 CASSLAAGGGDGELFF. The base sequence is TGCGCCAGCAGCTTGGCCGCGGGAGGGGGCGACGGGGAGCTGTTTTTT.